This record looks at one T cell receptor beta chain sequence and its context. The antigen is not known. The junction departs from the called germline gene at one end, perhaps through a read error. The sample comes from a study of shared clonotypes between healthy human individuals. Overall study findings and caveats: Some naive CD4 clonotypes, approximately 4.5%, turned up in common across a few donors.

Deep-level settings were used for running the assay. Repertoires were generated with immunoSEQ multiplex PCR, while TCRdb's copy carries only in-frame clones and drops some. In the table there are more than 1.2 million clones, approximately 98.5% of which are singletons. The specimen was naive CD4+ T cells sorted from blood. Described subset: CD45RA+ positively selected. This sequence was found in a young man in good health.

The CDR3 DNA sequence: TGTGCCAGCAGTGAAGACCGGGACAGGGATTCCAATTTT. It codes for CASSEDRDRDSNF. V usage is TRBV2 and J usage is TRBJ1-5; TRBD1 aligns across 9 bases. The CDR3 consists of 13 residues. Germline-derived CDR1 and CDR2 are SNHLY and FYNNEI.